The present T cell receptor beta chain was sequenced within a study of identical twins. Of note for this clonotype: What it binds is unknown.

The germline V gene encodes CDR1 MNHEY and CDR2 SVGEGT. V shed 5 bases, J shed 0 bases, and the junction held 4 bases outside the gene matches. The CDR3 runs to 16 residues. General study results and limits: Compared with unrelated sharing, twin-shared out-of-frame alpha sequences had more low-probability sequences. Cross-sectional statistics underpinned the conclusions; the same donors were not followed.

A universal primer binding site was introduced by template switching. The final cDNA contained unique molecular identifiers. One entry per CDR3 protein, called by TCRdb with MiXCR from the 5' RACE reads. Found here are 400,000 to 500,000 distinct CDR3 sequences, about a fifth of them singletons; the top ten hold around 12%. The source is a middle-aged man in good health. The chain has TRBV6-2 or TRBV6-3 and TRBJ2-3; 11 bases agree with TRBD2. The sequenced sample was naive T cells sorted from blood. CDR3 bases: TGTGCCAGCAGTCAACTAGCGGGGGCAAGCACAGATACGCAGTATTTT. It specifies CASSQLAGASTDTQYF.